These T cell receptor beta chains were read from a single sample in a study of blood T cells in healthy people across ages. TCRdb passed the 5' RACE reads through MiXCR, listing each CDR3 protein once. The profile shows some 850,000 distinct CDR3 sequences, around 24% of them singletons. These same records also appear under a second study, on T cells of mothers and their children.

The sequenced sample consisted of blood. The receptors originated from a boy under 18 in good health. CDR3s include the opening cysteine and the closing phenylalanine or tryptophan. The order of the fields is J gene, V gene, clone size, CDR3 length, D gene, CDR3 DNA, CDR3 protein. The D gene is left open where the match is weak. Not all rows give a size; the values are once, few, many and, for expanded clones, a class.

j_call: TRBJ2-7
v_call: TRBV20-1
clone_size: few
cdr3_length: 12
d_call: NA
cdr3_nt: TGCAGTGCTAGAGACCGGGGAGGCGAGCAGTACTTC
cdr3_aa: CSARDRGGEQYF

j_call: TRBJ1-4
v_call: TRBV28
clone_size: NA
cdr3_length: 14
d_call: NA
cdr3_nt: TGTGCCAGCAGTTTAAGCTCCTTCGGTGAAAAACTGTTTTTT
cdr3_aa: CASSLSSFGEKLFF

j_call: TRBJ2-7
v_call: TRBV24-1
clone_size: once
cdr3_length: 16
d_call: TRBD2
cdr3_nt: TGTGCCACCAGTGCGGGGGCTAGCGGGCGCTTAGACGAGCAGTACTTC
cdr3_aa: CATSAGASGRLDEQYF

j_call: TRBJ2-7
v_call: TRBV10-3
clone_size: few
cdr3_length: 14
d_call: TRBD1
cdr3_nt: TGTGCCATTGGAACAGGGGGTACAACCTACGAGCAGTACTTC
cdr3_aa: CAIGTGGTTYEQYF

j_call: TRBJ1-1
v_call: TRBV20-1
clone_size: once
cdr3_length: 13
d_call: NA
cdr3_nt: TGCAGTGCTAGAGACAGGGATTATACTGAAGCTTTCTTT
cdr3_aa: CSARDRDYTEAFF

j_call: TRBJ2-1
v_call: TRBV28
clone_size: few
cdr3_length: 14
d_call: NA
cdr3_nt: TGTGCCAGCAGTTTCGCAGGACAGAGGAATGAGCAGTTCTTC
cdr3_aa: CASSFAGQRNEQFF

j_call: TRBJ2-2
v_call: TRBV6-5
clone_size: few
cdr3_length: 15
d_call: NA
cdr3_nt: TGTGCCAGCAGTTACTCGATCAGCCTCACCGGGGAGCTGTTTTTT
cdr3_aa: CASSYSISLTGELFF

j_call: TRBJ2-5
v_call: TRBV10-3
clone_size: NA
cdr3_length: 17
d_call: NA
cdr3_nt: TGTGCCATCAGTGAGTCAGTGCGGACACCTGGCCGAGAGACCCAGTACTTC
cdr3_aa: CAISESVRTPGRETQYF

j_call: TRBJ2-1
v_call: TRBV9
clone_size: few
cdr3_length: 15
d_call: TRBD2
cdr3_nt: TGTGCCAGCAGCATCACTAGCGGGGCCTACAATGAGCAGTTCTTC
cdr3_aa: CASSITSGAYNEQFF

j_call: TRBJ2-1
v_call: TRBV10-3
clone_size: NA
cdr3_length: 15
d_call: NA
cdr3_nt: TGTGCCATCAGTGAGTCCGGTAGCTCCTACAATGAGCAGTTCTTC
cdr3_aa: CAISESGSSYNEQFF

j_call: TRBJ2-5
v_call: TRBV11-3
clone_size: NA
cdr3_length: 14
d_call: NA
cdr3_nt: TGTGCCAGCAGCTTAGACTCCCTCCAAGAGACCCAGTACTTC
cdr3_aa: CASSLDSLQETQYF

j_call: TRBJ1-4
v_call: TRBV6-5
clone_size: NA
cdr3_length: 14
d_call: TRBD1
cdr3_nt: TGTGCCAGCAGGGGGACAGGGATTCGCGAAAAACTGTTTTTT
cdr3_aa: CASRGTGIREKLFF

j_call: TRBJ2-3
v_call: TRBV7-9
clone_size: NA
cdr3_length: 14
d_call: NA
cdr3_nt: TGTGCCAGCAGCTTTCCGGGGCTAGCAGATACGCAGTATTTT
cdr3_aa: CASSFPGLADTQYF

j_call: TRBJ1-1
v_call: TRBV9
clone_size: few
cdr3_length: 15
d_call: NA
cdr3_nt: TGTGCCAGCAGCGTAGTGGGCAGGACGAACACTGAAGCTTTCTTT
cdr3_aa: CASSVVGRTNTEAFF

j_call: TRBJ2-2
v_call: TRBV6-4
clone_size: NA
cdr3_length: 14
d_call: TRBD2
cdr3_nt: TGTGCCAGCAGCGCCGGGACTAGCCCCGGGGAGCTGTTTTTT
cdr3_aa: CASSAGTSPGELFF

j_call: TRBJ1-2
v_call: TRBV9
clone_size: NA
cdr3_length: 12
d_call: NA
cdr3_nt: TGTGCCAGCTCGGAGGGGCTTAATGGCCACACCTTC
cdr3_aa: CASSEGLNGHTF

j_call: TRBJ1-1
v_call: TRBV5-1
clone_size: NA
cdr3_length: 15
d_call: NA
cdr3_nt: TGCGCCAGCAGCTTGGGTGTCCTAATGAACACTGAAGCTTTCTTT
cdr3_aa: CASSLGVLMNTEAFF

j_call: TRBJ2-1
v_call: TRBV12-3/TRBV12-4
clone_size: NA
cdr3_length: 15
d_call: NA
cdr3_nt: TGTGCCAGCAGGGTCGGCGGGGGCGCCTACAATGAGCAGTTCTTC
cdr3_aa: CASRVGGGAYNEQFF

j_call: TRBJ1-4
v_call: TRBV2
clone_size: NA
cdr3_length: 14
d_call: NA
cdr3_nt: TGTGCCAGCAGTACGGGAAGAGAAAACGAAAAACTGTTTTTT
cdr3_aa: CASSTGRENEKLFF

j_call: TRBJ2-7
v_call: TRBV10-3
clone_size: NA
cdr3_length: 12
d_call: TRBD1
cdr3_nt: TGTGCCGCCGACAGGGGAGGAACTCAACAGTACTTC
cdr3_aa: CAADRGGTQQYF

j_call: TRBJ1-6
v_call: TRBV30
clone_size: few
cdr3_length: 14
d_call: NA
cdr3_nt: TGTGCCTGGAGCGCTCCTGGGGATAATTCACCCCTCCACTTT
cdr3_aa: CAWSAPGDNSPLHF

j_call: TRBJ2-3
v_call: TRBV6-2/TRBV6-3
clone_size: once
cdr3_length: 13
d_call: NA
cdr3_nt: TGTGCCAGCAGCCCCCGCTGGGCAGATACGCAGTATTTT
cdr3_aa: CASSPRWADTQYF

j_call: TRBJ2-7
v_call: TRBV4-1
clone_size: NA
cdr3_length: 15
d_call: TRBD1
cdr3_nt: TGCGCCAGCAGCCCATCCGTGACAGGGGTTTACGAGCAGTACTTC
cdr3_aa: CASSPSVTGVYEQYF

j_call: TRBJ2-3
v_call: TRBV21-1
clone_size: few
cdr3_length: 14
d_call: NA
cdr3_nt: TGTGCCAGCAGCAATCAAGACACTGGGCTTACGCAGTATTTT
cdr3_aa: CASSNQDTGLTQYF

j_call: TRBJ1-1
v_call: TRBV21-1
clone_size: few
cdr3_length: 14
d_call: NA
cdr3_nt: TGTGCCAGCAGCAAGAAGGCAGGGTGGGTCGAAGCTTTCTTT
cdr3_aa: CASSKKAGWVEAFF

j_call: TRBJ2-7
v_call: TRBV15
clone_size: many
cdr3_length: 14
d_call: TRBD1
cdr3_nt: TGTGCCACCAGCAACGAGGGGGCGGCCGACGAGCAGTACTTC
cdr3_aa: CATSNEGAADEQYF